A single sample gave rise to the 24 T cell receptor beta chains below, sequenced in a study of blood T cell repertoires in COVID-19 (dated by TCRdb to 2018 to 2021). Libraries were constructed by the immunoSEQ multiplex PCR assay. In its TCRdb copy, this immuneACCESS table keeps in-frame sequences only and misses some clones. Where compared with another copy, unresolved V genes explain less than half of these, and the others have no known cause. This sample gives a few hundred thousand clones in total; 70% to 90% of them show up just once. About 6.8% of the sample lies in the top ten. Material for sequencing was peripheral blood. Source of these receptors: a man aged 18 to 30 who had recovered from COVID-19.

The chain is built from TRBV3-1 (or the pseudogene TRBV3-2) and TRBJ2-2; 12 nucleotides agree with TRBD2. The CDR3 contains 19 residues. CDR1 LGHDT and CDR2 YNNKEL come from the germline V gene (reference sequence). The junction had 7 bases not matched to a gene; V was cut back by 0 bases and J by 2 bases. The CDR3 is CASSQDGLAGGRNTGELFF. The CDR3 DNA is TGTGCCAGCAGCCAAGACGGGCTAGCGGGAGGGCGAAACACCGGGGAGCTGTTTTTT.

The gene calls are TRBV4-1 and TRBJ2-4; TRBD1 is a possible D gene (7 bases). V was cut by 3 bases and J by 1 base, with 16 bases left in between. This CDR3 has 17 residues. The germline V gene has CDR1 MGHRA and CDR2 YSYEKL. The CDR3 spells CASSHSQGRWAKNIQYF. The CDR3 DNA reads TGCGCCAGCAGCCACTCACAGGGGAGGTGGGCCAAAAACATTCAGTACTTC.

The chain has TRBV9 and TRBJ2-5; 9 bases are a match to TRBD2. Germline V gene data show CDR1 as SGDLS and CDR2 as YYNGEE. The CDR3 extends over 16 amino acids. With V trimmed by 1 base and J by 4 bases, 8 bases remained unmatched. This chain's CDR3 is CASSVTSGGYRETQYF. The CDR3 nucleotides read TGTGCCAGCAGCGTAACCAGCGGGGGGTATCGAGAGACCCAGTACTTC.

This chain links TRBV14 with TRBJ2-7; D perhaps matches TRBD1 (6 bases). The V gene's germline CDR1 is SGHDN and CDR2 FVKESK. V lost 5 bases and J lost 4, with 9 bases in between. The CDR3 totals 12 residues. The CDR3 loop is CASSDRYYEQYF. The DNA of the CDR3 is TGTGCCAGCAGCGACAGGTATTACGAGCAGTACTTC.

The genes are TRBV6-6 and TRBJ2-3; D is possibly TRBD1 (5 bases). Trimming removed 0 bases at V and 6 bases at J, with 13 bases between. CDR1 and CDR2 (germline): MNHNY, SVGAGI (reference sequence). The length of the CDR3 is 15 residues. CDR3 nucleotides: TGTGCCAGCAGTTACTCCGGCAGGGAAGGGGATACGCAGTATTTT. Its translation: CASSYSGREGDTQYF.

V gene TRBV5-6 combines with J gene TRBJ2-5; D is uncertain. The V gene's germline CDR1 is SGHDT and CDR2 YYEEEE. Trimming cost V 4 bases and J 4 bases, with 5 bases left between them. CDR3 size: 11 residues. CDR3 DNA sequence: TGTGCCAGCAGCATACTAGAGACCCAGTACTTC. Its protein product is CASSILETQYF.

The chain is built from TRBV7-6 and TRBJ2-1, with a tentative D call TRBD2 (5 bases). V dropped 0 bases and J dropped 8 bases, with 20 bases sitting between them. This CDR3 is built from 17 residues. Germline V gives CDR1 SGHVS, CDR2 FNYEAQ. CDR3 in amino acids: CASSLAGRRERGDEQFF. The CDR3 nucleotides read TGTGCCAGCAGCTTAGCGGGTAGACGGGAACGTGGGGATGAGCAGTTCTTC.

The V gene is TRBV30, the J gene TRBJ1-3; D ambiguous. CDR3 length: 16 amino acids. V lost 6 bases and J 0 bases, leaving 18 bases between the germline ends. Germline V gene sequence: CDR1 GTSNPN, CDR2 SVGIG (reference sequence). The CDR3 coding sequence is TGTGCCTGCATCCCCGGGATAGGGCCCTCTGGAAACACCATATATTTT. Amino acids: CACIPGIGPSGNTIYF.

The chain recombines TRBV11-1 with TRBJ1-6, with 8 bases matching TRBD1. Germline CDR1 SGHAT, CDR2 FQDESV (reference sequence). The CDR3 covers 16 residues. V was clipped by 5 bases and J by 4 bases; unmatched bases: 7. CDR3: CASSEGTGAYNSPLHF. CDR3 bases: TGTGCCAGCAGCGAGGGGACAGGCGCTTATAATTCACCCCTCCACTTT.

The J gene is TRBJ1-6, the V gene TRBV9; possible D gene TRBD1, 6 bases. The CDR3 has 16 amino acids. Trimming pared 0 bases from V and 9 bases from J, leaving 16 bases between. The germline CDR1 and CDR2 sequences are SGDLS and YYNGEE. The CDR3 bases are TGTGCCAGCAGCGTAGGAGGCGGACAGCTAGGTTCACCCCTCCACTTT. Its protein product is CASSVGGGQLGSPLHF. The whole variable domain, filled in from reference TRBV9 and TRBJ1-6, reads DSGVTQTPKHLITATGQRVTLRCSPRSGDLSVYWYQQSLDQGLQFLIQYYNGEERAKGNILERFSAQQFPDLHSELNLSSLELGDSALYFCASSVGGGQLGSPLHFGNGTRLTVT.

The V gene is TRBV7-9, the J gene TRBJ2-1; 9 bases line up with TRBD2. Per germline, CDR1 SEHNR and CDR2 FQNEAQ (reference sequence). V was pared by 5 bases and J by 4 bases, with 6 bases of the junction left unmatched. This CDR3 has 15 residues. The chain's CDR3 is CASSNSSGKYNEQFF. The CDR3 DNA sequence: TGTGCCAGCAGCAATTCTAGCGGGAAATACAATGAGCAGTTCTTC.

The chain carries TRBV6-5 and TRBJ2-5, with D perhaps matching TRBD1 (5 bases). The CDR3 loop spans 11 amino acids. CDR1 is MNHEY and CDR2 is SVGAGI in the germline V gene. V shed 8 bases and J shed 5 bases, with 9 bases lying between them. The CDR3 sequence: CASVKGETQYF. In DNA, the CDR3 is TGTGCCAGCGTGAAGGGGGAGACCCAGTACTTC.

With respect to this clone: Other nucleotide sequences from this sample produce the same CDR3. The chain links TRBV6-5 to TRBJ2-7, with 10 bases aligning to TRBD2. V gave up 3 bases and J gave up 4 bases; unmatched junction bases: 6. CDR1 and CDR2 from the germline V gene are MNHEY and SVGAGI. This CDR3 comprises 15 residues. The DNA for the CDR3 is TGTGCCAGCAGTTATAGTACTAGCGGGGCTTACGAGCAGTACTTC. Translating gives CASSYSTSGAYEQYF.

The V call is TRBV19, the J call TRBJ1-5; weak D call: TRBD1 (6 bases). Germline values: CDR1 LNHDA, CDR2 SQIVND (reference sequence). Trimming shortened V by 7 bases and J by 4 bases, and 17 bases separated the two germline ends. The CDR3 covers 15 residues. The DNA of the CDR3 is TGTGCCAGTACCCTAGGGGGGGGGCTGAATCAGCCCCAGCATTTT. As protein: CASTLGGGLNQPQHF.

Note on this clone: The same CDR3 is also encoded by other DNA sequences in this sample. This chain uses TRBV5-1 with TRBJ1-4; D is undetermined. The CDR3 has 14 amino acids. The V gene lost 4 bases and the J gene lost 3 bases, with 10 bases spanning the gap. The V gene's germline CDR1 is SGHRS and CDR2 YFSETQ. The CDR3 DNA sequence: TGCGCCAGCAGCCTGGACCGAGCTAATGAAAAACTGTTTTTT. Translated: CASSLDRANEKLFF.

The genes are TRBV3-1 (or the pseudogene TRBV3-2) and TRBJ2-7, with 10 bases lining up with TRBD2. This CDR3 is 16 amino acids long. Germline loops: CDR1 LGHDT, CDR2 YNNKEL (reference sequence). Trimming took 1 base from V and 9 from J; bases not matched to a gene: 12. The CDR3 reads CASSQAASGGADAQYF. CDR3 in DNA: TGTGCCAGCAGCCAAGCTGCAAGCGGGGGGGCAGACGCGCAGTACTTC.

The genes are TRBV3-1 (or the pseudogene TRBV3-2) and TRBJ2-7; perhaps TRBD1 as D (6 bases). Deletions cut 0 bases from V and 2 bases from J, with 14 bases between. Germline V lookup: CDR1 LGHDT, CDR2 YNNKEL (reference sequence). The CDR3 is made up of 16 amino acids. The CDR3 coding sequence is TGTGCCAGCAGCCAAGATCGTGAGACAGGCCCCTACGAGCAGTACTTC. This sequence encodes CASSQDRETGPYEQYF.

CDR3 region: CASSYSDRGPYEQYF. The CDR3 bases are TGTGCCAGCAGTTACTCGGACAGGGGTCCCTACGAGCAGTACTTC. The chain has TRBV6-6 and TRBJ2-7; 9 bases match TRBD1. V shed 0 bases and J 2 bases; nucleotides not matched to a gene: 2. CDR3 length: 15 residues. The germline V gene encodes CDR1 MNHNY and CDR2 SVGAGI (reference sequence).

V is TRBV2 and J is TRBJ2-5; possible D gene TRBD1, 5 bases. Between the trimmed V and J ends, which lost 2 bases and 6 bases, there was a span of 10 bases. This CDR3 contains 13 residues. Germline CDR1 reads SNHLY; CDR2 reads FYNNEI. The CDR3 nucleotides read TGTGCCAGCAGTGAACAGGGTTTGAAGACCCAGTACTTC. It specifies CASSEQGLKTQYF.

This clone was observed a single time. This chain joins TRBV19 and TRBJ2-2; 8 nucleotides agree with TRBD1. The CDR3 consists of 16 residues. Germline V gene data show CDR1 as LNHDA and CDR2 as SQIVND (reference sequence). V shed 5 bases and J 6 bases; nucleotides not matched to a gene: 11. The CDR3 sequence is CASSAKTSQGAGELFF. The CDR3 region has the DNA TGTGCCAGTAGTGCAAAAACCTCACAGGGGGCCGGGGAGCTGTTTTTT.

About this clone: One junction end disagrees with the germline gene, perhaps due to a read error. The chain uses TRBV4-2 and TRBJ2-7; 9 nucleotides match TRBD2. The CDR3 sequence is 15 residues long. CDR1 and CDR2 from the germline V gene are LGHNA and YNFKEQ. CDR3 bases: TGTGCCAGCAGTCAAGCGGGAGGCTCGGCCTACGAGCAGTACTTC. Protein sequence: CASSQAGGSAYEQYF.

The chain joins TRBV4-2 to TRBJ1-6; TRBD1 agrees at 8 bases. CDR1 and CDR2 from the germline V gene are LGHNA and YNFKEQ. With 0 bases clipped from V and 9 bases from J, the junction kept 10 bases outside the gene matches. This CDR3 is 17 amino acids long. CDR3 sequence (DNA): TGTGCCAGCAGCCAAGATCGAGCAGGGGGCAGATCTTCACCCCTCCACTTT. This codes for CASSQDRAGGRSSPLHF.

CDR3 DNA sequence: TGTGCCAGCGGGGCAGGGAATAATTCACCCCTCCACTTT. This gives the protein CASGAGNNSPLHF. The rearrangement uses TRBV7-2 and TRBJ1-6; D is perhaps TRBD1 (5 bases). This CDR3 region has 13 residues. V was shortened by 8 bases and J by 5 bases, with 10 bases between the two germline ends. The germline gives CDR1 SGHTA, CDR2 FQGNSA.

This CDR3 is CAITSGSRDTQYF. Here the CDR3 DNA reads TGTGCCATTACAAGCGGGAGTCGAGATACGCAGTATTTT. The chain joins TRBV10-3 to TRBJ2-3, with TRBD2 identical over 8 bases. This CDR3 has 13 amino acids. In germline, CDR1 is ENHRY, CDR2 SYGVKD. Trimming cost V 9 bases and J 5 bases; bases outside gene matches: 7.